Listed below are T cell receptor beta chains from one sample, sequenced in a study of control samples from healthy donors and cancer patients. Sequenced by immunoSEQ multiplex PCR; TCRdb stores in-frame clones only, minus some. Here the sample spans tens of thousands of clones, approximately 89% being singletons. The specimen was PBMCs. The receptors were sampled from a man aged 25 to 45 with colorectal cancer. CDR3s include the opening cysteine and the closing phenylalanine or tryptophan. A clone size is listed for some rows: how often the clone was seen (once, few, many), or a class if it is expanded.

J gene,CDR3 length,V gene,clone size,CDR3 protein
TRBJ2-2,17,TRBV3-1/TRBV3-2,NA,CASSPRTGGGYTGELFF
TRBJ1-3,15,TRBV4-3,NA,CASSQETDSGNTIYF
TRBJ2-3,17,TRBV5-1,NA,CASSLTSPGTLTDTQYF
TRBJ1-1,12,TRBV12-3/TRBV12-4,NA,CASRLGQGKAFF
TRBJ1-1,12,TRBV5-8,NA,CASSLIGRRAFF
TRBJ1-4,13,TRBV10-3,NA,CAISESGNEKLFF
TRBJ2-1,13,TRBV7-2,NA,CASSLDKVREQFF
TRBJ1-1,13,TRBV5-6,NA,CASSLRMNTEAFF
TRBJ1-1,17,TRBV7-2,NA,CASSLNRGGLRNTEAFF
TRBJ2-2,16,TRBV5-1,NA,CASSRQAFPGTGELFF
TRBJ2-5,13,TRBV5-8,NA,CASSSRGAETQYF
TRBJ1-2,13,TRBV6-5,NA,CASSRGGNYGYTF
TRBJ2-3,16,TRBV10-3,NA,CAISSPRAGDPDTQYF
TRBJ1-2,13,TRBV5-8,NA,CASSHPWDYGYTF
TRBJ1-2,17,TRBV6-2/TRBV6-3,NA,CASSYSARGLEAYGYTF
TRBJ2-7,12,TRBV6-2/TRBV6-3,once,CASSYWTYEQYF
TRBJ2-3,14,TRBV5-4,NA,CASRGDPSTDTQYF
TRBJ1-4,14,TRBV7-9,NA,CASSLVAVNEKLFF
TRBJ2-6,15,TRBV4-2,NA,CASSQEETGANVLTF